Shown below are 26 T cell receptor beta chains from a single sample sequenced in a study of blood T cell repertoires in COVID-19. Repertoires were generated with immunoSEQ multiplex PCR, while TCRdb's copy carries only in-frame clones and drops some. The sample lists 95,000 to 100,000 clones; around 74% were seen once. The sequencing input was peripheral blood. The receptors stem from a woman of 80 years or more with active or convalescent COVID-19.

This chain links TRBV5-4 with TRBJ2-1; 7 positions agree with TRBD2. CDR3 length: 15 residues. V shed 3 bases, J shed 6 bases, and the junction held 9 bases outside the gene matches. Germline assignment: CDR1 SGHNT and CDR2 YYREEE (reference sequence). The CDR3: CASSYRGSGPNEQFF. CDR3 in DNA: TGTGCCAGCAGCTACCGCGGGAGCGGACCCAATGAGCAGTTCTTC. Using reference TRBV5-4 and TRBJ2-1 for the parts outside the CDR3, the full variable domain is ETGVTQSPTHLIKTRGQQVTLRCSSQSGHNTVSWYQQALGQGPQFIFQYYREEENGRGNFPPRFSGLQFPNYSSELNVNALELDDSALYLCASSYRGSGPNEQFFGPGTRLTVL.

V and J are TRBV2 and TRBJ2-7; D is perhaps TRBD2 (6 bases). The CDR3 is made up of 14 amino acids. Per the germline V gene, CDR1 is SNHLY and CDR2 is FYNNEI. With 4 bases removed from V and 6 bases from J, the gap between germline ends came to 16 bases. In nucleotides, the CDR3 is TGTGCCAGCAGTGGGGCTCGGATGGGAGGCGAGCAGTACTTC. Protein sequence: CASSGARMGGEQYF.

The chain combines TRBV7-8 with TRBJ2-7, with 9 positions matching TRBD1. V lost 5 bases to trimming and J lost 5 bases; unmatched junction nucleotides: 10. The V gene's germline CDR1 is SGHVS and CDR2 FQNEAQ. The CDR3 runs 15 residues. CDR3: CASSDGTGYRDEQYF. The CDR3 DNA reads as TGTGCCAGCAGCGACGGGACAGGGTATCGGGACGAGCAGTACTTC.

Points on this clone: A read error is likely, as this CDR3 ends without the conserved phenylalanine or tryptophan. V usage is TRBV12-3 or TRBV12-4 and J usage is TRBJ2-4, with D perhaps TRBD1 (5 bases). Trimming removed 5 bases from V and 8 bases from J, with 13 bases in between. There are 13 residues in the CDR3. The CDR3 spells CASSLVGVDIQYL. CDR3 coding DNA: TGTGCCAGCAGTCTTGTAGGGGTTGACATTCAGTACCTC.

This rearrangement joins TRBV4-1 to TRBJ2-1; 12 bases fit TRBD2. In germline, CDR1 is MGHRA, CDR2 YSYEKL. This CDR3 has 16 amino acids. The V segment lost 4 bases and the J segment 4 bases; nucleotides outside the gene matches: 5. CDR3 in amino acids: CASSRPGTSGYNEQFF. CDR3 DNA sequence: TGCGCCAGCAGCCGCCCCGGGACTAGCGGGTACAATGAGCAGTTCTTC.

In this sample, this clone turned up once. This sequence joins TRBV5-4 and TRBJ2-1; the D gene is possibly TRBD2 (5 bases). Germline V lookup: CDR1 SGHNT, CDR2 YYREEE (reference sequence). The CDR3 length is 15 residues. V was pared by 0 bases and J by 5 bases, with 12 bases between. The CDR3 region has the DNA TGTGCCAGCAGCTTGGACGCTAGCCGAGACAATGAGCAGTTCTTC. Protein sequence: CASSLDASRDNEQFF.

V and J are TRBV18 and TRBJ2-7, with TRBD2 identical over 7 bases. Germline CDR1 is KGHSH and CDR2 is LQKENI. CDR3 size: 19 residues. V dropped 5 bases and J dropped 0; count of bases not matched to a gene: 19. The CDR3 coding sequence is TGTGCCAGCTCATTAAATAGCTTCGGGCTAGCGGATTACTCCTACGAGCAGTACTTC. This encodes CASSLNSFGLADYSYEQYF.

About this clone: The germline gene is not matched at one end of the junction; a read error may be the cause. The rearrangement uses TRBV2 and TRBJ1-4; 8 nucleotides agree with TRBD1. The germline CDR1 and CDR2 sequences are SNHLY and FYNNEI. CDR3 length: 15 amino acids. The CDR3 DNA reads TGTGCCAGCAGGGAAGACAGGGGTTATAATGAAAAACTGTTTTTT. Protein product: CASREDRGYNEKLFF. Filled out from reference TRBV2 and TRBJ1-4, the complete variable domain reads EPEVTQTPSHQVTQMGQEVILRCVPISNHLYFYWYRQILGQKVEFLVSFYNNEISEKSEIFDDQFSVERPDGSNFTLKIRSTKLEDSAMYFCASREDRGYNEKLFFGSGTQLSVL.

V and J are TRBV2 and TRBJ2-3; 7 bases agree with TRBD1. V was pared by 7 bases and J by 0 bases, with 7 bases of the junction left unmatched. The V gene's germline CDR1 is SNHLY and CDR2 FYNNEI. CDR3 length: 15 amino acids. The chain's CDR3 is CASNQQGPSTDTQYF. The CDR3 DNA sequence: TGTGCCAGCAATCAACAGGGGCCTAGCACAGATACGCAGTATTTT.

The chain recombines TRBV28 with TRBJ1-4, with D unresolved. With 4 bases removed from V and 5 bases from J, the gap between germline ends came to 14 bases. Looked up from germline, CDR1 is MDHEN and CDR2 is SYDVKM. This CDR3 contains 15 residues. CDR3 loop: CASSSPGGQNEKLFF. CDR3 DNA sequence: TGTGCCAGCAGTTCCCCGGGTGGCCAGAATGAAAAACTGTTTTTT.

CDR3 sequence: CASSLGTLGRGNIQYF. Written as DNA, the CDR3 is TGTGCCAGCAGCTTAGGGACTTTGGGTCGAGGAAACATTCAGTACTTC. The chain has TRBV11-2 and TRBJ2-4; tentative D call: TRBD2 (5 bases). Germline V gene lookup returns CDR1 SGHAT and CDR2 FQNNGV. V was cut by 1 base and J by 6 bases, with 16 bases left in between. There are 16 residues in the CDR3.

This clone has only one observation. The gene calls are TRBV6-9 and TRBJ1-3, with a weak D call TRBD1 (6 bases). Per the germline V gene, CDR1 is MNHGY and CDR2 is SVAAGI. The CDR3 covers 17 residues. Trimming cost V 10 bases and J 0 bases, with 22 bases left between them. For the CDR3, the DNA is TGTGCCATCAATACCGATGACAGGTGTCCCTCTGGAAACACCATATATTTT. This translates into CAINTDDRCPSGNTIYF.

This rearrangement joins TRBV27 to TRBJ2-2; the match to TRBD2 covers 7 bases. The CDR3 runs to 13 residues. The ends lost 3 bases at V and 6 bases at J; junction bases unmatched: 1. Germline CDR1 reads MNHEY; CDR2 reads SMNVEV (reference sequence). The CDR3 DNA reads as TGTGCCAGCAGTTTTGGGAGGGCCGGGGAGCTGTTTTTT. Its translation is CASSFGRAGELFF.

A single count supports this clone. The chain employs TRBV6-2 or TRBV6-3 and TRBJ2-7, with D tentatively TRBD1 (6 bases). This CDR3 has 19 amino acids. Germline CDR1 MNHEY, CDR2 SVGEGT. Trimming left V 3 bases short and J 0 bases short, with 24 bases between. CDR3 region: CASSYTSGTHSFFSYEQYF. The CDR3 DNA reads TGTGCCAGCAGTTATACCTCCGGGACACACTCCTTCTTCTCCTACGAGCAGTACTTC.

The chain recombines TRBV19 with TRBJ1-5; D is uncertain. CDR1 is LNHDA and CDR2 is SQIVND in the germline V gene (reference sequence). This CDR3 is built from 16 residues. The germline V and J ends were trimmed by 8 bases and 4 bases, with 21 bases remaining between them. This CDR3 is CASGIRLSRGNQPQHF. DNA of the CDR3: TGTGCCAGTGGGATCAGATTATCACGAGGGAATCAGCCCCAGCATTTT.

The CDR3 is CASSIPGQGGDEKLFF. In DNA, the CDR3 is TGTGCCAGCAGCATCCCTGGACAGGGCGGAGATGAAAAACTGTTTTTT. V usage is TRBV7-9 and J usage is TRBJ1-4, with 8 positions matching TRBD1. Germline-derived CDR1 and CDR2 are SEHNR and FQNEAQ (reference sequence). V lost 5 bases and J lost 6; bases outside the gene matches: 11. The CDR3 is 16 residues long.

The V and J genes are TRBV28 and TRBJ1-2; D is unresolved. Per germline, CDR1 MDHEN and CDR2 SYDVKM. CDR3 length: 15 residues. Trimming removed 5 bases at V and 1 base at J, with 14 bases between. The CDR3 here is CASSPGDEGNYGYTF. As DNA, the CDR3 is TGTGCCAGCAGTCCTGGGGATGAGGGTAACTATGGCTACACCTTC.

The chain carries TRBV7-8 and TRBJ2-2; tentatively, D is TRBD2 (5 bases). Germline CDR1 SGHVS, CDR2 FQNEAQ. CDR3 length: 14 amino acids. Trimming took 1 base from V and 6 from J, leaving 9 bases between them. The CDR3 DNA sequence: TGTGCCAGCAGCTTAGGCAGCGGATCCGGGGAGCTGTTTTTT. It yields the protein CASSLGSGSGELFF.

This clone was counted between two and nine times. The chain employs TRBV7-2 and TRBJ2-3, with 10 bases matching TRBD1. This CDR3 comprises 15 residues. CDR1 is SGHTA, CDR2 FQGNSA, per germline. V dropped 3 bases and J dropped 6; count of bases not matched to a gene: 6. The DNA of the CDR3 is TGTGCCAGCAGCTTGATGGGACAGGGGACCGATACGCAGTATTTT. It codes for CASSLMGQGTDTQYF. The variable domain in full, completed from reference TRBV7-2 and TRBJ2-3, reads GAGVSQSPSNKVTEKGKDVELRCDPISGHTALYWYRQSLGQGLEFLIYFQGNSAPDKSGLPSDRFSAERTGGSVSTLTIQRTQQEDSAVYLCASSLMGQGTDTQYFGPGTRLTVL.

This clone has a count of ten or more. A read error may account for a junction end that differs from germline. This chain joins TRBV5-1 and TRBJ2-7; possible D gene TRBD1, 5 bases. The CDR3 contains 14 residues. From germline, CDR1 is SGHRS and CDR2 YFSETQ. CDR3 region: CASSLEGGAREQYF. CDR3 bases: TGTGCCAGCAGCTTGGAAGGTGGGGCGCGGGAGCAGTACTTC.

This clone was counted a few times. The chain uses TRBV2 and TRBJ1-4; weak D call: TRBD1 (6 bases). Germline V gene data show CDR1 as SNHLY and CDR2 as FYNNEI. V was shortened by 6 bases and J by 7 bases, with 18 bases between the two germline ends. The CDR3 has 15 amino acids. CDR3 bases: TGTGCCAGCAGATGGAGAGGGGGGGTCCGTGAAAAACTGTTTTTT. Translating gives CASRWRGGVREKLFF.

This rearrangement joins TRBV27 to TRBJ1-6; no clear D gene. V lost 6 bases and J 0 bases, leaving 6 bases between the germline ends. The CDR3 sequence is 14 residues long. CDR1 is MNHEY and CDR2 is SMNVEV in the germline V gene (reference sequence). The CDR3: CASRGDSYNSPLHF. As DNA, the CDR3 is TGTGCCAGCAGGGGCGACTCCTATAATTCACCCCTCCACTTT.

The chain uses TRBV5-4 and TRBJ2-1; TRBD2 matches at 11 bases. Looked up from germline, CDR1 is SGHNT and CDR2 is YYREEE (reference sequence). This CDR3 contains 14 residues. With 10 bases clipped from V and 3 bases from J, the junction kept 6 bases outside the gene matches. The CDR3: CASKTSGNYNEQFF. The CDR3 nucleotides read TGTGCCTCCAAGACTAGCGGGAACTACAATGAGCAGTTCTTC.

This chain links TRBV2 with TRBJ2-2; 8 nucleotides align to TRBD2. Per germline, CDR1 SNHLY and CDR2 FYNNEI. V dropped 5 bases and J dropped 5; count of bases not matched to a gene: 7. The CDR3 is 15 amino acids. CDR3 region: CASSLAGSRTGELFF. The DNA of the CDR3 is TGTGCCAGCAGTTTAGCGGGATCGAGAACCGGGGAGCTGTTTTTT. Based on the CDR3 plus reference TRBV2 and TRBJ2-2, the full variable domain is EPEVTQTPSHQVTQMGQEVILRCVPISNHLYFYWYRQILGQKVEFLVSFYNNEISEKSEIFDDQFSVERPDGSNFTLKIRSTKLEDSAMYFCASSLAGSRTGELFFGEGSRLTVL.

As regards this clone: At one of its ends the junction is not consistent with the germline gene, which may arise from a read error. The rearrangement links TRBV15 to TRBJ2-7, with TRBD1 matching 7 bases. The germline gives CDR1 LNHNV, CDR2 YYDKDF (reference sequence). This CDR3 is built from 15 residues. CDR3: CATRRAVTGAYEQYF. The CDR3, as DNA: TGTGCCACCAGAAGAGCGGTAACAGGGGCTTACGAGCAGTACTTC.

The rearrangement joins TRBV7-8 to TRBJ2-1; 10 nucleotides line up with TRBD2. Trimming at V came to 1 base and at J to 6 bases, leaving 12 bases not matched to a gene. CDR3 length equals 18 residues. CDR1 is SGHVS, CDR2 FQNEAQ, per germline. CDR3 residues: CASSLGEVVLAGFNEQFF. CDR3 DNA sequence: TGTGCCAGCAGCTTAGGTGAGGTGGTACTAGCGGGGTTCAATGAGCAGTTCTTC.